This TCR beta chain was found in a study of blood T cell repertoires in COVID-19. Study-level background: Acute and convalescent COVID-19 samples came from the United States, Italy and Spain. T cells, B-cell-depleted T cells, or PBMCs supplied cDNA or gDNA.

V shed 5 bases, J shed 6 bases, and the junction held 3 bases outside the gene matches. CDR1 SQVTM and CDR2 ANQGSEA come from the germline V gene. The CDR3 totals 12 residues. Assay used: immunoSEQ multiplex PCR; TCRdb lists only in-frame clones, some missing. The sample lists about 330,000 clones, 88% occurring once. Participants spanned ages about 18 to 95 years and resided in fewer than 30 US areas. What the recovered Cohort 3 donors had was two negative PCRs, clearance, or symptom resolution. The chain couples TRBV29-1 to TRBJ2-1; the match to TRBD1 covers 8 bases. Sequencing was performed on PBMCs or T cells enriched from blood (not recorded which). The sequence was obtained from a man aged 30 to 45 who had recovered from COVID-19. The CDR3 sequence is CSVSRGPNEQFF. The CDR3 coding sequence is TGCAGCGTTTCCAGGGGGCCCAATGAGCAGTTCTTC.